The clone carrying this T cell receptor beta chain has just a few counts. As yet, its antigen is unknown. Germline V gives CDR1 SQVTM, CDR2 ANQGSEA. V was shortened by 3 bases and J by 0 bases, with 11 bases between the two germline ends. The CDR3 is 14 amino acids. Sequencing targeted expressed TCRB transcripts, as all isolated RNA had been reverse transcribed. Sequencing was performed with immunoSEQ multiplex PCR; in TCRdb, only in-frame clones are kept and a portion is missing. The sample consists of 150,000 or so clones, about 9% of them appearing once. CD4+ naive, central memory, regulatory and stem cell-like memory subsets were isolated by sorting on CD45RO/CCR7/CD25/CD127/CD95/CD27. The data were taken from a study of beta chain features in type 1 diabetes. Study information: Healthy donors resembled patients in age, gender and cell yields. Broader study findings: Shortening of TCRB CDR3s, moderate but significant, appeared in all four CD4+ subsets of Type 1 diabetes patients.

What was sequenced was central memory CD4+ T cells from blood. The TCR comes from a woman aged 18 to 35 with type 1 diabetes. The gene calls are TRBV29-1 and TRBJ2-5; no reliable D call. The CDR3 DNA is TGCAGCGTTGATGGCGGCGCTAACCAAGAGACCCAGTACTTC. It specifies CSVDGGANQETQYF.